The T cell receptor beta chain under discussion was sequenced for a study of CD8+ T cells in alopecia areata. About the study: Twice daily, treated patients received 5 to 10 mg of oral tofacitinib. Dosing spanned 6 to 18 months on tofacitinib, then 6 months off drug.

Study results and caveats: In scalp and blood during tofacitinib, many expanded lesional clones persisted.

The treatment is: oral pan-JAK inhibitor, 5-10 mg twice daily. Both peripheral blood and punch biopsies of lesional scalp skin were obtained from patients who had alopecia areata. The authors extracted RNA and reverse transcribed it into cDNA as the sequencing template. Sequenced by immunoSEQ multiplex PCR; TCRdb stores in-frame clones only, minus some. The sample shows 200,000 or so clones, around 43% of them seen only once. The CDR3 spans 13 residues. Germline values: CDR1 SQVTM, CDR2 ANQGSEA. The germline V and J ends were trimmed by 4 bases and 5 bases, with 11 bases remaining between them. This clone has more than one count but fewer than ten. Its antigen remains unknown. The sample has other DNA sequences that encode this CDR3 too.

This material consisted of CD4+ T cells sorted from blood, taken around week 36, from a patient treated with tofacitinib. The chain joins TRBV29-1 to TRBJ2-2; the D gene is possibly TRBD1 (7 bases). The receptor was isolated from a human donor with alopecia areata. This chain's CDR3 is CSVGSGGTGELFF. CDR3 bases: TGCAGCGTTGGGTCAGGGGGGACCGGGGAGCTGTTTTTT.